Described below is a single TCR beta chain sequence and its context. The sample has other DNA sequences that encode this CDR3 too. CDR3 length: 13 amino acids. Germline V gene data show CDR1 as MNHEY and CDR2 as SMNVEV (reference sequence). V lost 6 bases, J lost 1 base, and 1 base stayed unmatched. This sample is drawn from a study of shared clonotypes between healthy human individuals. Naive CD8 cells lacked CD45RO, underwent positive selection for CCR7 and left out terminally differentiated effector memory CD45RA+ cells. The table came from immunoSEQ multiplex PCR; TCRdb's copy has only in-frame clones and leaves some out. This table holds 2 million or so clones, about 95% found once.

Sequencing input: naive CD8+ T cells sorted from blood. This TCR derives from a man between 18 and 35 years old in good health. The rearrangement uses TRBV27 and TRBJ2-7; TRBD2 aligns across 9 bases. CDR3 sequence (DNA): TGTGCCAGCAGCCTAGCGGGGTCCTACGAGCAGTACTTC. Translating it yields CASSLAGSYEQYF.